The 9 T cell receptor beta chains below come from one sample, sequenced in a study of shared clonotypes between healthy human individuals. Libraries were prepared by immunoSEQ multiplex PCR; TCRdb keeps only in-frame clonotypes and omits some of them. Of about 960,000 clones detected, approximately 76% appear once; the ten largest clones hold around 1.5%. The sample consisted of memory CD4+ T cells sorted from blood. The sample's subset: CD45RA-negative fraction. These receptors were collected from a man aged 18 to 29 in good health.

In DNA form, the CDR3 reads TGTGCCAGTAGTACCGGACAGAGGGCCATGAACACTGAAGCTTTCTTT. This translates into CASSTGQRAMNTEAFF. The V call is TRBV19, the J call TRBJ1-1; tentatively, D is TRBD1 (6 bases). The CDR3 is 16 amino acids. The V gene's germline CDR1 is LNHDA and CDR2 SQIVND (reference sequence). V lost 4 bases to trimming and J lost 0 bases, with 15 bases between them.

This chain connects TRBV12-5 to TRBJ2-7; 9 nucleotides match TRBD1. The V gene's germline CDR1 is LGHNT and CDR2 FRNRAP. Trimming removed 8 bases from V and 3 bases from J; junction bases left unmatched: 5. The CDR3 length is 13 residues. The CDR3 region is CASSGTGFYEQYF. The CDR3 DNA follows: TGTGCTAGTTCCGGGACAGGGTTCTACGAGCAGTACTTC.

The chain links TRBV6-1 to TRBJ1-1; TRBD1 matches at 9 bases. This CDR3 comprises 13 residues. The J segment lost 5 bases and the V segment lost 8 bases, leaving 6 bases of the junction unmatched. In germline, CDR1 is MNHNS, CDR2 SASEGT. The CDR3 sequence: CASQGTGRTEAFF. The CDR3 nucleotides are TGTGCCAGCCAAGGGACAGGGCGGACTGAAGCTTTCTTT.

This chain uses TRBV5-1 with TRBJ1-2; D gene uncertain. Per the germline V gene, CDR1 is SGHRS and CDR2 is YFSETQ. CDR3 length: 15 amino acids. The V end was cut by 0 bases, the J end by 6 bases, with 15 bases between. The CDR3 protein is CASSLVGSNENGYTF. CDR3 bases: TGCGCCAGCAGCTTGGTGGGGTCTAATGAGAATGGCTACACCTTC. Variable domain in full (rest from reference TRBV5-1 and TRBJ1-2): KAGVTQTPRYLIKTRGQQVTLSCSPISGHRSVSWYQQTPGQGLQFLFEYFSETQRNKGNFPGRFSGRQFSNSRSEMNVSTLELGDSALYLCASSLVGSNENGYTFGSGTRLTVV.

This sequence joins TRBV5-1 and TRBJ2-5; unclear D gene. The germline V gene has CDR1 SGHRS and CDR2 YFSETQ. The CDR3 extends over 14 amino acids. Trimming cost V 4 bases and J 1 base, with 11 bases left between them. For the CDR3, the DNA is TGCGCCAGCAGCCTTTCCGGCCTCCAAGAGACCCAGTACTTC. Translated: CASSLSGLQETQYF.

V usage is TRBV18 and J usage is TRBJ1-4; TRBD1 might be the D (6 bases). Germline loops: CDR1 KGHSH, CDR2 LQKENI. CDR3 length equals 15 residues. V was trimmed by 3 bases and J by 7 bases, leaving 15 bases between them. CDR3 bases: TGTGCCAGCTCACCGATGGCAGGGGAGTCTGAAAAACTGTTTTTT. Encoded protein: CASSPMAGESEKLFF.

CDR3 residues: CASSLTTGGPNIQYF. The CDR3 coding sequence is TGTGCCAGCAGCTTGACAACAGGGGGGCCAAACATTCAGTACTTC. The chain has TRBV5-4 and TRBJ2-4; 8 bases fit TRBD1. The CDR3 has 15 residues. Germline loops: CDR1 SGHNT, CDR2 YYREEE (reference sequence). V was pared by 1 base and J by 6 bases, with 6 bases of the junction left unmatched.

The chain is built from TRBV7-2 and TRBJ1-1, with TRBD1 as a possible D gene (6 bases). V was shortened by 5 bases and J by 10 bases, with 11 bases between the two germline ends. This CDR3 is 11 amino acids long. Germline loops: CDR1 SGHTA, CDR2 FQGNSA. The CDR3 nucleotides are TGTGCCAGCAGCGAGGACAGAAGAGCTTTCTTT. Encoded protein: CASSEDRRAFF.

Remarks on this clone: Other nucleotide sequences in the sample specify the same CDR3. V usage is TRBV7-2 and J usage is TRBJ2-7; D gene ambiguous. Looked up from germline, CDR1 is SGHTA and CDR2 is FQGNSA. The CDR3 length is 11 residues. V gave up 1 base and J gave up 3 bases, with 1 base separating them. The CDR3 reads CASSLVYEQYF. CDR3 DNA: TGTGCCAGCAGCTTAGTCTACGAGCAGTACTTC.